This TCR beta chain appears in the sequencing data of a study of EBV T-cell therapy then PD-1 blockade in nasopharyngeal carcinoma. Treatment: AdE1-LMPpoly-expanded autologous EBV-specific T-cell therapy followed by anti-PD-1 nivolumab. A word on this clone: What it binds is not known.

Clones were read by immunoSEQ multiplex PCR, and TCRdb kept only the in-frame ones, dropping some. The sample holds tens of thousands of clones, over 70% seen once. CDR1 is SGDLS and CDR2 is YYNGEE in the germline V gene. V lost 4 bases, J lost 7 bases, and 11 bases stayed unmatched. The CDR3 consists of 14 residues. This sequence was found in a man aged 40-49 years with nasopharyngeal carcinoma. The chain employs TRBV9 and TRBJ2-7; 7 positions match TRBD1. The specimen comprised CD8+ T cells from blood, sampled at approximately day 62 from a patient whose treatment included autologous EBV-specific T cells and nivolumab. CDR3 DNA: TGTGCCAGCAGCACCCGACAGGGCCTGAGTGAGCAGTACTTC. Translating it yields CASSTRQGLSEQYF. Using reference TRBV9 and TRBJ2-7 for the parts outside the CDR3, the full variable domain is DSGVTQTPKHLITATGQRVTLRCSPRSGDLSVYWYQQSLDQGLQFLIQYYNGEERAKGNILERFSAQQFPDLHSELNLSSLELGDSALYFCASSTRQGLSEQYFGPGTRLTVT.